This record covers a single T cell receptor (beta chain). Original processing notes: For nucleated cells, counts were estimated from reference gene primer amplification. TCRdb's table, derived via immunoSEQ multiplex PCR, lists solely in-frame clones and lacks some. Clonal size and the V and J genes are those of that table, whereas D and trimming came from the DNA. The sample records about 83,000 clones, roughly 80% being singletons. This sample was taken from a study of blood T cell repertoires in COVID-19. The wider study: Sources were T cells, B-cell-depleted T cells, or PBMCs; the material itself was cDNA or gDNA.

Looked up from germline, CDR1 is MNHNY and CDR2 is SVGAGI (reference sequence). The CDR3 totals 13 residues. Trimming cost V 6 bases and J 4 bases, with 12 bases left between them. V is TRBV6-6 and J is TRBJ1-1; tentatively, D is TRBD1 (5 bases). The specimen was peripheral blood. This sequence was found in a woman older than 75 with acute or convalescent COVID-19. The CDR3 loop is CASRDTSGTEAFF. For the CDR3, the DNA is TGTGCCAGCAGGGACACCTCGGGCACTGAAGCTTTCTTT.